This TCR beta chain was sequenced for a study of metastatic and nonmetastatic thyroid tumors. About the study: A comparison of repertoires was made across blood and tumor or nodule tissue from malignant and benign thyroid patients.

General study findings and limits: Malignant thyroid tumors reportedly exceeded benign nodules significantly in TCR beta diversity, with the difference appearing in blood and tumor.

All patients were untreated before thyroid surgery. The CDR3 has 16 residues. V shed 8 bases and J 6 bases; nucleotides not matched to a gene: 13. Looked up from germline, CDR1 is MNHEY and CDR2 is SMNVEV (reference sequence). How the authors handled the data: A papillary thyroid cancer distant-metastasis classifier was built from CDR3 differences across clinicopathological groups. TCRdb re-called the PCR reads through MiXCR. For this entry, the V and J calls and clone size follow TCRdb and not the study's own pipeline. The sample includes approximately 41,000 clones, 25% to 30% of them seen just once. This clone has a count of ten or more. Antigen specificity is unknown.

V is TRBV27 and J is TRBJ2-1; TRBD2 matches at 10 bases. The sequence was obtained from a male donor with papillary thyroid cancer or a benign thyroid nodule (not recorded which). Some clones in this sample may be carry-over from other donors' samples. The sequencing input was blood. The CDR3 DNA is TGTGCCAGCCGTTATGATGCAGCGGGGGGGCCCAATGAGCAGTTCTTC. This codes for CASRYDAAGGPNEQFF.